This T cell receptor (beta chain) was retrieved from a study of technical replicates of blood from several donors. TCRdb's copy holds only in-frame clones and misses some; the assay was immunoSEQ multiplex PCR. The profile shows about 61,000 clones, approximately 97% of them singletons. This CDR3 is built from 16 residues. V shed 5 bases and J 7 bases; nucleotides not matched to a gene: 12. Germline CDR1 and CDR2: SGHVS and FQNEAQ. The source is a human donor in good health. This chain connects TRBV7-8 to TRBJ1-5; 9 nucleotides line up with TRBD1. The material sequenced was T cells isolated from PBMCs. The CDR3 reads CASSSPTGGSGQPQHF. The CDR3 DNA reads TGTGCCAGCAGCAGCCCGACAGGGGGGAGTGGGCAGCCCCAGCATTTT.